The 10 T cell receptor beta chains in this list originate from one sample, sequenced in a study of blood T cell repertoires in COVID-19. Sequencing used immunoSEQ multiplex PCR; TCRdb keeps in-frame clones, though not all of them. The data contain about 150,000 clones, over 75% of them singletons. The sequenced sample was peripheral blood. The receptors here all came from a man in his sixties with COVID-19, enrolled during active disease.

The genes are TRBV28 and TRBJ1-2; 8 bases match TRBD1. V shed 3 bases and J 8 bases; nucleotides not matched to a gene: 11. The CDR3 is made up of 15 amino acids. CDR1 MDHEN and CDR2 SYDVKM come from the germline V gene. CDR3 protein: CASSFRRGRRGGYTF. The CDR3 bases are TGTGCCAGCAGTTTCCGCAGGGGGCGAAGGGGCGGCTACACCTTC.

The chain uses TRBV2 and TRBJ2-6; 12 bases are shared with TRBD1. This CDR3 has 17 amino acids. V was clipped by 8 bases and J by 2 bases; unmatched bases: 7. Germline V gene sequence: CDR1 SNHLY, CDR2 FYNNEI. CDR3 in DNA: TGTGCCAGCTTGGGGGGACAGGGGGCGCCTGGGGCCAACGTCCTGACTTTC. It is translated as CASLGGQGAPGANVLTF. The whole variable domain, remainder taken from reference TRBV2 and TRBJ2-6, is EPEVTQTPSHQVTQMGQEVILRCVPISNHLYFYWYRQILGQKVEFLVSFYNNEISEKSEIFDDQFSVERPDGSNFTLKIRSTKLEDSAMYFCASLGGQGAPGANVLTFGAGSRLTVL.

The chain is built from TRBV28 and TRBJ1-4; D might be TRBD1 (5 bases). Trimming pared 6 bases from V and 8 bases from J, leaving 7 bases between. The CDR3 is 11 amino acids. Germline V gene sequence: CDR1 MDHEN, CDR2 SYDVKM. The CDR3 nucleotides read TGTGCCAGCAGGCACAGGGAAAAACTGTTTTTT. It translates to CASRHREKLFF.

In this sample, this clone turned up once. This chain connects TRBV18 to TRBJ2-3; D is unclear. Looked up from germline, CDR1 is KGHSH and CDR2 is LQKENI. The CDR3 covers 13 residues. Between the trimmed V and J ends, which lost 1 base and 6 bases, there was a span of 8 bases. CDR3 sequence reads: CASSPLQIDTQYF. The CDR3 nucleotides are TGTGCCAGCTCACCACTCCAGATTGATACGCAGTATTTT.

The chain employs TRBV5-1 and TRBJ2-7, with 12 positions matching TRBD2. The CDR3 length is 16 residues. Germline CDR1 SGHRS, CDR2 YFSETQ. Trimming removed 3 bases from V and 2 bases from J; junction bases left unmatched: 6. The CDR3 nucleotides are TGCGCCAGCAGCTCCCGACTAGCGGGGGATCCCTACGAGCAGTACTTC. Translation: CASSSRLAGDPYEQYF.

The V call is TRBV7-2, the J call TRBJ2-7; D perhaps matches TRBD2 (6 bases). V dropped 2 bases and J dropped 7 bases, with 24 bases sitting between them. The CDR3 length is 17 residues. Germline V gives CDR1 SGHTA, CDR2 FQGNSA. The CDR3 DNA reads as TGTGCCAGCAGCTTAAGAGTGGGGACTTCTCCTCAAACGGAGCAGTACTTC. Amino acids: CASSLRVGTSPQTEQYF.

V is TRBV21-1 and J is TRBJ1-5. TRBV21-1 counts as a pseudogene. CDR3 length: 16 residues. In nucleotides, the CDR3 is TGTGCCAGCAGCAGGGGTGGACTTAATAGCAATCAGCCCCAGCATTTT. This sequence encodes CASSRGGLNSNQPQHF.

V and J are TRBV24-1 and TRBJ1-4; TRBD1 is a possible D gene (5 bases). V lost 3 bases to trimming and J lost 7 bases, with 14 bases between them. CDR3 length: 15 residues. Germline V gene lookup returns CDR1 KGHDR and CDR2 SFDVKD. CDR3 DNA sequence: TGTGCCACCAGTGATCCAGATGTCCAGGGTGAAAAACTGTTTTTT. Translated: CATSDPDVQGEKLFF.

V usage is TRBV5-1 and J usage is TRBJ2-2, with 11 bases fitting TRBD1. Germline values: CDR1 SGHRS, CDR2 YFSETQ. CDR3 length equals 15 residues. Losses at the gene ends were 8 bases for V and 6 bases for J; bases not matched to a gene: 9. DNA for the CDR3: TGCGCCAGTGAGACCGGGACAGGGGGTTCCGGGGAGCTGTTTTTT. Its translation: CASETGTGGSGELFF. Full variable domain (missing parts from reference TRBV5-1 and TRBJ2-2): KAGVTQTPRYLIKTRGQQVTLSCSPISGHRSVSWYQQTPGQGLQFLFEYFSETQRNKGNFPGRFSGRQFSNSRSEMNVSTLELGDSALYLCASETGTGGSGELFFGEGSRLTVL.

The chain links TRBV5-1 to TRBJ1-4; TRBD1 agrees at 10 bases. V lost 4 bases, J lost 6 bases, and 6 bases stayed unmatched. Germline CDR1 is SGHRS and CDR2 is YFSETQ. This CDR3 spans 15 amino acids. The CDR3 DNA is TGCGCCAGCAGCCCTGACAGGGGGCGGGATGAAAAACTGTTTTTT. Translating gives CASSPDRGRDEKLFF.